Sequencing of this T cell receptor beta chain was carried out in a study of blood T cell repertoires in COVID-19. Study details: From the United States, Italy and Spain came samples of acute and convalescent COVID-19. T cells, B-cell-depleted T cells, or PBMCs provided the cDNA or gDNA that served as material.

Original methodology: Amplification of reference gene primers was used by the study to estimate nucleated cell counts. Libraries were prepared by immunoSEQ multiplex PCR; TCRdb keeps only in-frame clonotypes and omits some of them. V, J and clone size derive from that table, while D and trimming were established from the DNA sequence. The sample comprises nearly 350,000 clones, about nine tenths of which are singletons, and approximately 7.4% rests with the top ten. Seattle participants joined during active infection and were tracked over time. The V gene lost 4 bases and the J gene lost 4 bases, with 13 bases spanning the gap. The CDR3 has 14 amino acids. Germline V gene sequence: CDR1 SNHLY, CDR2 FYNNEI.

Sequencing was done on a sample of peripheral blood. The chain employs TRBV2 and TRBJ1-2; no reliable D call. The receptor was isolated from a woman in her seventies with COVID-19, enrolled during active disease. Written as DNA, the CDR3 is TGTGCCAGCAGTGGTTTCAGGATCCCCTATGGCTACACCTTC. Protein sequence: CASSGFRIPYGYTF.